This T cell receptor beta chain was documented in a study of vaccination and CD4 T cells after COVID-19. Looked up from germline, CDR1 is SQVTM and CDR2 is ANQGSEA. Trimming cost V 6 bases and J 9 bases, with 20 bases left between them. CDR3 size: 13 residues. This clonotype occurred once. Its specificity is not known. Indicated treatment: approximately 9-day PBMC culture with coronavirus spike peptide pools or control peptides (ViraFEST assay). Researchers reported culturing 2.1 million or so PBMCs per well with roughly 10 IU/ml IL-2 and roughly 9.1 ug/ml peptide pools. An Oncomine TCR Beta short-read assay was used to sequence the DNA from cultured CD4+ T cells. MiXCR, run by TCRdb on the PCR reads, gives a single entry per CDR3 protein. The sample holds 20,000 to 25,000 distinct CDR3 sequences, roughly 44% seen once.

The chain couples TRBV29-1 to TRBJ1-1; D is unresolved. The specimen was CD4+ T cells from blood, cultured in vitro, collected before SARS-CoV-2 vaccination. The TCR sequence derives from a human donor who received a COVID-19 vaccine. In nucleotides, the CDR3 is TGCAGCGTCCCAATAGGTCCCAGGCAAAAAGCTTTCTTT. Its protein is CSVPIGPRQKAFF.